This TCR beta chain emerged from a study of blood T cell repertoires in COVID-19. Profiled with immunoSEQ multiplex PCR; TCRdb holds only in-frame clones, not every one. The table records hundreds of thousands of clones, approximately 86% of them present only once. The source of this sequence is a woman in her 70s with COVID-19, enrolled during active disease. The specimen sequenced was peripheral blood.

DNA for the CDR3: TGTGCCAGCTCACCACTCCCCAGGGATGGCTACACCTTC. Its translation: CASSPLPRDGYTF. The rearrangement joins TRBV18 to TRBJ1-2; D perhaps matches TRBD1 (5 bases). V dropped 1 base and J dropped 6 bases, with 9 bases sitting between them. There are 13 residues in the CDR3. The V gene's germline CDR1 is KGHSH and CDR2 LQKENI.